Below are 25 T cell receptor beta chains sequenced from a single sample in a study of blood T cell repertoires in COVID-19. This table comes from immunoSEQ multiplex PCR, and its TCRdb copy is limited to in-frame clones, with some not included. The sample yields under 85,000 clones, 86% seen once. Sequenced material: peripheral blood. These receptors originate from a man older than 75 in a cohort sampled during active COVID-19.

The CDR3 DNA reads as TGTGCCAGCAGTTACTCGATTAACGTAGGGACAGTGAACACTGAAGCTTTCTTT. Its translation: CASSYSINVGTVNTEAFF. The chain employs TRBV6-2 or TRBV6-3 and TRBJ1-1; 7 nucleotides align to TRBD1. Looked up from germline, CDR1 is MNHEY and CDR2 is SVGEGT. Trimming removed 0 bases from V and 0 bases from J; junction bases left unmatched: 10. The CDR3 runs 18 residues.

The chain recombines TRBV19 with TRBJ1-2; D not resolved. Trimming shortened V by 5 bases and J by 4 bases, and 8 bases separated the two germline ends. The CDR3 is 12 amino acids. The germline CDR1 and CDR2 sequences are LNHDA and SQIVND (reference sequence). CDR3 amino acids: CASSPSGYGYTF. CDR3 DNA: TGTGCCAGTAGTCCATCGGGCTATGGCTACACCTTC.

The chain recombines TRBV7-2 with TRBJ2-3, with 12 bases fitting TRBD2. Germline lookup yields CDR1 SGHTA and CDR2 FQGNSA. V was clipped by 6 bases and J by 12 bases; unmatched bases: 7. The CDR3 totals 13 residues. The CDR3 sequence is CASRVLAGGPQYF. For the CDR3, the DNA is TGTGCCAGCAGGGTTCTAGCGGGGGGGCCCCAGTATTTT. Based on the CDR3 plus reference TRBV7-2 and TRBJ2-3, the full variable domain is GAGVSQSPSNKVTEKGKDVELRCDPISGHTALYWYRQSLGQGLEFLIYFQGNSAPDKSGLPSDRFSAERTGGSVSTLTIQRTQQEDSAVYLCASRVLAGGPQYFGPGTRLTVL.

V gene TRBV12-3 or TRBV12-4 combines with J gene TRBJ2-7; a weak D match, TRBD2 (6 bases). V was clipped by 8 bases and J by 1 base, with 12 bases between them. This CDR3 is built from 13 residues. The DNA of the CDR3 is TGTGCCAGCGCTAGGGGAGGTTCCTACGAGCAGTACGTC. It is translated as CASARGGSYEQYV.

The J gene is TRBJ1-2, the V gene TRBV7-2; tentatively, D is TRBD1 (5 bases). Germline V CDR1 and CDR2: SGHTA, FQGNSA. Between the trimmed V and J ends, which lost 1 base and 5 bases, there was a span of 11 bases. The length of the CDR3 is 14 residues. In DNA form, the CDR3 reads TGTGCCAGCAGCTTAGAGGGGTGGTATTATGGCTACACCTTC. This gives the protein CASSLEGWYYGYTF.

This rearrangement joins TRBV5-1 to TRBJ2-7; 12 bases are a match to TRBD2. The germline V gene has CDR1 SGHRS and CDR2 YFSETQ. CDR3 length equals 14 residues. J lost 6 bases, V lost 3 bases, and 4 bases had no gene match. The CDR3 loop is CASSSEGLAGEQYF. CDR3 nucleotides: TGCGCCAGCAGCTCGGAGGGACTAGCGGGCGAGCAGTACTTC. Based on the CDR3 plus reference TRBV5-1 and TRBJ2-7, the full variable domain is KAGVTQTPRYLIKTRGQQVTLSCSPISGHRSVSWYQQTPGQGLQFLFEYFSETQRNKGNFPGRFSGRQFSNSRSEMNVSTLELGDSALYLCASSSEGLAGEQYFGPGTRLTVT.

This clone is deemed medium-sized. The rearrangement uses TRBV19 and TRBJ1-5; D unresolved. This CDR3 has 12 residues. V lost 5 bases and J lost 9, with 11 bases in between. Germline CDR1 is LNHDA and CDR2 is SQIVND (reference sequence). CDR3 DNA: TGTGCCAGTAGTGCAGAAATCCCGCCCCAGCATTTT. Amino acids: CASSAEIPPQHF.

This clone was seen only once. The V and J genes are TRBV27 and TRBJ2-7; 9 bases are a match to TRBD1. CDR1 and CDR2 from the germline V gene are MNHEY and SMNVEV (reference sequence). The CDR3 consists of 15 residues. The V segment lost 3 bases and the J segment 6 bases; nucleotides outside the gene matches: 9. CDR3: CASSLTGGPRGEQYF. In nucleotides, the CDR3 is TGTGCCAGCAGTTTGACAGGGGGTCCCCGCGGCGAGCAGTACTTC.

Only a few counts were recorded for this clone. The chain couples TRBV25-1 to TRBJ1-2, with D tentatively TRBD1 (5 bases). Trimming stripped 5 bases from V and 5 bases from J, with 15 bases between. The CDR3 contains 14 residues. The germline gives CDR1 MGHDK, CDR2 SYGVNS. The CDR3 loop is CASSRTSGGYGYTF. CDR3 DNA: TGTGCCAGCAGTAGAACGTCGGGGGGATATGGCTACACCTTC.

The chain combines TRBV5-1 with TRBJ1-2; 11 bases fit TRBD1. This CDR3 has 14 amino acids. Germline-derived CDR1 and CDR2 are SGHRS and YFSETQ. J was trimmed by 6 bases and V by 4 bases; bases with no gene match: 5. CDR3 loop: CASSPGQGGDGYTF. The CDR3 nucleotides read TGCGCCAGCAGCCCGGGACAGGGGGGGGATGGCTACACCTTC.

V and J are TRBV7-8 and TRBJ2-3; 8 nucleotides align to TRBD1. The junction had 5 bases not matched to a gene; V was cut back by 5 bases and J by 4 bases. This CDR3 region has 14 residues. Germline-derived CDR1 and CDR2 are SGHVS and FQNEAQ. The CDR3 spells CASSPDRVADTQYF. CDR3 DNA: TGTGCCAGCAGCCCGGACAGGGTTGCAGATACGCAGTATTTT.

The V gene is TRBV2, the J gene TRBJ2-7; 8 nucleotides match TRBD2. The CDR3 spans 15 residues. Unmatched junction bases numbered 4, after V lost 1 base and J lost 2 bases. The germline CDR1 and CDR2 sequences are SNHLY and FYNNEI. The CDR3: CASSEDNGGAYEQYF. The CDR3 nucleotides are TGTGCCAGCAGTGAAGACAACGGGGGGGCCTACGAGCAGTACTTC.

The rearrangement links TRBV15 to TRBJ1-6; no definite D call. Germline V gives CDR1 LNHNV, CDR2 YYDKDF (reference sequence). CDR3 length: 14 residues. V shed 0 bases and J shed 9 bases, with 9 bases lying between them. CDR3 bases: TGTGCCACCAGCAGAGATGTTGAGGGTTCACCCCTCCACTTT. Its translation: CATSRDVEGSPLHF. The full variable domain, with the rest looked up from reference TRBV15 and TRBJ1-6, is DAMVIQNPRYQVTQFGKPVTLSCSQTLNHNVMYWYQQKSSQAPKLLFHYYDKDFNNEADTPDNFQSRRPNTSFCFLDIRSPGLGDTAMYLCATSRDVEGSPLHFGNGTRLTVT.

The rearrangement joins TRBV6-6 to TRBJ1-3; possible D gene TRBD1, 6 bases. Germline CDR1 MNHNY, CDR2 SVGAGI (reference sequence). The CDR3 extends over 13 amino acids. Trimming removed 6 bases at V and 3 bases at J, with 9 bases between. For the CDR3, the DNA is TGTGCCAGCAGAGGGACACTTGGAAACACCATATATTTT. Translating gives CASRGTLGNTIYF.

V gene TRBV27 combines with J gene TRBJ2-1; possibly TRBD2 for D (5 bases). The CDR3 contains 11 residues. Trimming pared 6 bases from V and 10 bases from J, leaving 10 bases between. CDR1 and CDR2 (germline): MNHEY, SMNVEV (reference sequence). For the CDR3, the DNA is TGTGCCAGCAGAGAACTAGGAGAGCAGTTCTTC. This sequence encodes CASRELGEQFF.

The CDR3 reads CASIRTGTYEQYV. The CDR3 DNA follows: TGTGCCAGCATAAGGACAGGGACCTACGAGCAGTACGTC. This chain connects TRBV6-5 to TRBJ2-7; 8 bases line up with TRBD1. The CDR3 covers 13 residues. The J segment lost 2 bases and the V segment lost 7 bases, leaving 4 bases of the junction unmatched. In germline, CDR1 is MNHEY, CDR2 SVGAGI.

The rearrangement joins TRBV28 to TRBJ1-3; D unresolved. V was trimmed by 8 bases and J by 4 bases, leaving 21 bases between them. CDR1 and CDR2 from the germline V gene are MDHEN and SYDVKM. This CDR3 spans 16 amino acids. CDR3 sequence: CASSLVRSLGGNTIYF. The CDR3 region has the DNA TGTGCCAGCTCCTTAGTCCGCTCCCTGGGCGGAAACACCATATATTTT.

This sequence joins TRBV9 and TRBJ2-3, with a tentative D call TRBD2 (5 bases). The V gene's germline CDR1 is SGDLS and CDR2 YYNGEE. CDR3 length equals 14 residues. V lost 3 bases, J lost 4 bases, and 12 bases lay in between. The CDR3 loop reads CASSAGLGADTQYF. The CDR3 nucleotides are TGTGCCAGCAGCGCCGGACTCGGGGCAGATACGCAGTATTTT.

This CDR3 is CASSETRTQETQYF. The CDR3 DNA is TGTGCCAGCAGTGAAACCAGGACACAAGAGACCCAGTACTTC. The chain is built from TRBV2 and TRBJ2-5, with a possible D match to TRBD1 (5 bases). Germline assignment: CDR1 SNHLY and CDR2 FYNNEI. V lost 2 bases to trimming and J lost 2 bases, with 9 bases between them. The CDR3 has 14 residues.

CDR3 DNA sequence: TGTGCCAGCAGCTTACCAGACAGGGTAACCTACGAGCAGTACTTC. Protein product: CASSLPDRVTYEQYF. V is TRBV7-4 and J is TRBJ2-7; 7 bases align to TRBD1. V lost 2 bases, J lost 2 bases, and 6 bases stayed unmatched. Germline V gives CDR1 SGHVT, CDR2 SQSDAQ. This CDR3 is 15 amino acids long.

CDR3 nucleotide sequence: TGTGCCAGCAGTGACCAGGGCACAGATACGCAGTATTTT. It specifies CASSDQGTDTQYF. The genes are TRBV6-4 and TRBJ2-3; D gene uncertain. CDR3 size: 13 residues. Germline CDR1 MRHNA, CDR2 SNTAGT. The V end was cut by 2 bases, the J end by 1 base, with 4 bases between.

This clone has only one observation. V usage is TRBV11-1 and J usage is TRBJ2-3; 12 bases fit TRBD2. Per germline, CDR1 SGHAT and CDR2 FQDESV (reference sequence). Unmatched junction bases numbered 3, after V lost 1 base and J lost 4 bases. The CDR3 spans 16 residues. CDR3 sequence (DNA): TGTGCCAGCAGCTTAGAAGCTAGCGGGGGGGCAGATACGCAGTATTTT. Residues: CASSLEASGGADTQYF.

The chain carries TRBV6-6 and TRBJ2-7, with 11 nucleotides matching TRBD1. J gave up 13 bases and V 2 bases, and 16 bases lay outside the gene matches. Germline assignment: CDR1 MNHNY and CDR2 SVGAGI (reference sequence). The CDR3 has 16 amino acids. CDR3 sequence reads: CASSYTMGGQGAPPYF. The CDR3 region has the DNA TGTGCCAGCAGTTACACAATGGGAGGACAGGGGGCCCCCCCTTACTTC.

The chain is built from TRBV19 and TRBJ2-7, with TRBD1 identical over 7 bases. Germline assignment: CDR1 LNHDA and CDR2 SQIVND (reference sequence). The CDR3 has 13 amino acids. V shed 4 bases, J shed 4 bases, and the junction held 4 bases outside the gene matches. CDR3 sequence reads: CASSRGQKYEQYV. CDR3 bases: TGTGCCAGTAGTAGGGGACAGAAGTACGAGCAGTACGTC.

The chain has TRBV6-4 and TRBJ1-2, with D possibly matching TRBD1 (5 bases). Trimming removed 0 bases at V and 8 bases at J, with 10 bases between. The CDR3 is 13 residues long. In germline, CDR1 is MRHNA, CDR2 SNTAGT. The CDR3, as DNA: TGTGCCAGCAGTGACTCGGGGGGTCTGGGCTACACCTTC. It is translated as CASSDSGGLGYTF.